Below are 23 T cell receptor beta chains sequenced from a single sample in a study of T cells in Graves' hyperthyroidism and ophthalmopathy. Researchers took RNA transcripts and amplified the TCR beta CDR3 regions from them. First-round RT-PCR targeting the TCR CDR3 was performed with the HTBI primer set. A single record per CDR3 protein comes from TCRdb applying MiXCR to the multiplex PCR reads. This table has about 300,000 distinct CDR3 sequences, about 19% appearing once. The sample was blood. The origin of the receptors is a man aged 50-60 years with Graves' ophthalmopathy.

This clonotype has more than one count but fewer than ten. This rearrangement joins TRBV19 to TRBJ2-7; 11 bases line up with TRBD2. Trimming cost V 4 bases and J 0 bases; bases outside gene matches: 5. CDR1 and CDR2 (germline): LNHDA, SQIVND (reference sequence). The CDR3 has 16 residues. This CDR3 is CASSTSGTSGSYEQYF. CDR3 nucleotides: TGTGCCAGTAGTACGTCCGGGACTAGCGGCTCCTACGAGCAGTACTTC. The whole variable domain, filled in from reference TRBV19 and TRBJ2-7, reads DGGITQSPKYLFRKEGQNVTLSCEQNLNHDAMYWYRQDPGQGLRLIYYSQIVNDFQKGDIAEGYSVSREKKESFPLTVTSAQKNPTAFYLCASSTSGTSGSYEQYFGPGTRLTVT.

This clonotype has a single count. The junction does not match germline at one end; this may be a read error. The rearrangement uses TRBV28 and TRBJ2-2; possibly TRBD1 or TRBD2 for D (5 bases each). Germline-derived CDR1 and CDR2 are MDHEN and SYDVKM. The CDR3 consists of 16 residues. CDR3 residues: CASSLLLEGNTGELVF. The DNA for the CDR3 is TGTGCCAGCAGTTTATTGCTTGAGGGGAACACCGGGGAGCTGGTTTTT.

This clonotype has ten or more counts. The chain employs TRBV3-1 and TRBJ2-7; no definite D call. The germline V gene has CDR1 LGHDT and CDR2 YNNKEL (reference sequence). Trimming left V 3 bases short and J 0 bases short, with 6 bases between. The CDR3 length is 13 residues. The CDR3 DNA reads TGTGCCAGCAGCCATACCAGCTCCTACGAGCAGTACTTC. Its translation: CASSHTSSYEQYF.

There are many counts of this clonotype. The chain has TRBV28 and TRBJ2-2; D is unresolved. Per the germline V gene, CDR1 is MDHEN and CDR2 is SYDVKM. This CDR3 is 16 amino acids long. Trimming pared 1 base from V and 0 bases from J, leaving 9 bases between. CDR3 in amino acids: CASSLSGFPNTGELFF. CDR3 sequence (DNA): TGTGCCAGCAGTTTATCGGGTTTCCCGAACACCGGGGAGCTGTTTTTT.

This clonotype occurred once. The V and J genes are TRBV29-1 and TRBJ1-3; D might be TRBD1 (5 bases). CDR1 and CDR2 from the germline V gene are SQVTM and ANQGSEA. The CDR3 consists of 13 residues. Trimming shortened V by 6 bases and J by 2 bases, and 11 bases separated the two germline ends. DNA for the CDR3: TGCAGCGTGATACAGGTCCCTGGAAACACCATATATTTT. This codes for CSVIQVPGNTIYF. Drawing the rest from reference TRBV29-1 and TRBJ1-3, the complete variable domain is SAVISQKPSRDICQRGTSLTIQCQVDSQVTMMFWYRQQPGQSLTLIATANQGSEATYESGFVIDKFPISRPNLTFSTLTVSNMSPEDSSIYLCSVIQVPGNTIYFGEGSWLTVV.

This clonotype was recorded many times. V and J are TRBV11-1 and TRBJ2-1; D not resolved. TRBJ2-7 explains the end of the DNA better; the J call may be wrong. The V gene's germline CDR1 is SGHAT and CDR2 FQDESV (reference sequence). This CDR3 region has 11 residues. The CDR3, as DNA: TGTGCCAGCAGCTCCCCGAATGAGCAGTACTTC. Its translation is CASSSPNEQYF.

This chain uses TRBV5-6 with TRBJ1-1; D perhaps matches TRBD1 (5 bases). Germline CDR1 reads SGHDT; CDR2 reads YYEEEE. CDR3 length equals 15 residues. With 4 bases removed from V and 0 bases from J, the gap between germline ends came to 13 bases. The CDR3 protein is CASSPEGSVNTEAFF. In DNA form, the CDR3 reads TGTGCCAGCAGCCCTGAGGGGTCAGTGAACACTGAAGCTTTCTTT.

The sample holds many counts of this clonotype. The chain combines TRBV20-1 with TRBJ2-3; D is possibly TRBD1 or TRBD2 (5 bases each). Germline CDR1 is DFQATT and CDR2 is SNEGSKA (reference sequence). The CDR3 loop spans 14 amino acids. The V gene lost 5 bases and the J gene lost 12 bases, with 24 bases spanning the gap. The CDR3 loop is CSARPVRTQGYQYF. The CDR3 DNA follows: TGCAGTGCTCGGCCCGTAAGGACTCAGGGTTATCAGTATTTT.

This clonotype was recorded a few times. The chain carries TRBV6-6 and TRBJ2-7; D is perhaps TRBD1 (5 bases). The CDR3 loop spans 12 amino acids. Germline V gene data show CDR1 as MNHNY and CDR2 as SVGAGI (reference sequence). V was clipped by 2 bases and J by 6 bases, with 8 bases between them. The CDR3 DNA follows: TGTGCCAGCAGTTACGCAGGGCGCGAGCAGTACTTC. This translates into CASSYAGREQYF.

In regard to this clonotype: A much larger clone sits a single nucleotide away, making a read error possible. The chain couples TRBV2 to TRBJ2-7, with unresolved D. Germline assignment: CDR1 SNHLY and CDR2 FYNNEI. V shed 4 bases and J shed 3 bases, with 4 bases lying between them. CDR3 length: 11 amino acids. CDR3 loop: CASSGRYEQYF. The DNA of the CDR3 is TGTGCCAGCAGTGGACGCTACGAGCAGTACTTC.

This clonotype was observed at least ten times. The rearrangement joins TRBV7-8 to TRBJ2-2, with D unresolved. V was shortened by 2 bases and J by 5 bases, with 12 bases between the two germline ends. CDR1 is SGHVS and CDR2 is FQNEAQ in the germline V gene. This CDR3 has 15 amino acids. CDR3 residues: CASSLFGRNTGELFF. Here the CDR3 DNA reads TGTGCCAGCAGCTTATTTGGAAGAAATACCGGGGAGCTGTTTTTT. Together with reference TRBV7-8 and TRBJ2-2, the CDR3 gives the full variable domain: GAGVSQSPRYKVAKRGQDVALRCDPISGHVSLFWYQQALGQGPEFLTYFQNEAQLDKSGLPSDRFFAERPEGSVSTLKIQRTQQEDSAVYLCASSLFGRNTGELFFGEGSRLTVL.

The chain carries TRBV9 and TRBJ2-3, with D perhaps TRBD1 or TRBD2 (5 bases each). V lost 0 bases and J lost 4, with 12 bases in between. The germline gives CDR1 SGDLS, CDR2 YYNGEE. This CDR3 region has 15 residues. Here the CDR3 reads CASSVGEGKADTQYF. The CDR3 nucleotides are TGTGCCAGCAGCGTAGGAGAGGGGAAGGCAGATACGCAGTATTTT.

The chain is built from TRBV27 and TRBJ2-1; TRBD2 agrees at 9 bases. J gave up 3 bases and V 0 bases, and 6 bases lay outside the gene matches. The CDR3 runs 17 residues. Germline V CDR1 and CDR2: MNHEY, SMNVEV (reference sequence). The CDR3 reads CASSLSASGMNYNEQFF. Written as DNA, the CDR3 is TGTGCCAGCAGTTTATCGGCTAGCGGGATGAACTACAATGAGCAGTTCTTC.

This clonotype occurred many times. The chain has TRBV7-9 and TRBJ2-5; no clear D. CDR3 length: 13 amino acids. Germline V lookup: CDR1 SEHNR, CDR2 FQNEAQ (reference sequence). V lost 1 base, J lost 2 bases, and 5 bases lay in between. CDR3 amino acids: CASSLVQQETQYF. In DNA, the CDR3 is TGTGCCAGCAGCTTAGTGCAGCAAGAGACCCAGTACTTC.

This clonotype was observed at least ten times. The CDR3 region is CASSRQGTDEQFF. CDR3 DNA sequence: TGTGCCAGCAGTCGACAGGGGACGGATGAGCAGTTCTTC. V usage is TRBV9 and J usage is TRBJ2-1, with 8 bases matching TRBD1. CDR3 length: 13 amino acids. Germline-derived CDR1 and CDR2 are SGDLS and YYNGEE. Trimming removed 5 bases from V and 8 bases from J; junction bases left unmatched: 6. Full variable domain (remainder filled in from reference TRBV9 and TRBJ2-1): DSGVTQTPKHLITATGQRVTLRCSPRSGDLSVYWYQQSLDQGLQFLIQYYNGEERAKGNILERFSAQQFPDLHSELNLSSLELGDSALYFCASSRQGTDEQFFGPGTRLTVL.

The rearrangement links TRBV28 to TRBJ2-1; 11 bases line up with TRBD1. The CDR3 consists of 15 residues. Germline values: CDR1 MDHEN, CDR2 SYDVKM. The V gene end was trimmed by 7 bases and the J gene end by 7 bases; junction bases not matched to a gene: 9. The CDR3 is CASIPGTGGKNEQFF. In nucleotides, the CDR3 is TGTGCCAGCATCCCCGGGACAGGGGGTAAGAATGAGCAGTTCTTC.

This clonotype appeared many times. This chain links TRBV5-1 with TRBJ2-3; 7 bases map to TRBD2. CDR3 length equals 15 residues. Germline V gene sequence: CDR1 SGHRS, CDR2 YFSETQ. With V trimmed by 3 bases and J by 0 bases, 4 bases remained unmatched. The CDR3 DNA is TGCGCCAGCAGCTCCGGGGGGACTAGCACAGATACGCAGTATTTT. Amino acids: CASSSGGTSTDTQYF.

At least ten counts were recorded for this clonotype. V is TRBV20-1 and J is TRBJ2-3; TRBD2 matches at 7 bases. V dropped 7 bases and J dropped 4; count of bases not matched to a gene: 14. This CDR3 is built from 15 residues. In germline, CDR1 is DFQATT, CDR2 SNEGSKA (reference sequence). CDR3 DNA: TGCAGTGTCTATATCCCCGGGGGAGGGGCAGATACGCAGTATTTT. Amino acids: CSVYIPGGGADTQYF.

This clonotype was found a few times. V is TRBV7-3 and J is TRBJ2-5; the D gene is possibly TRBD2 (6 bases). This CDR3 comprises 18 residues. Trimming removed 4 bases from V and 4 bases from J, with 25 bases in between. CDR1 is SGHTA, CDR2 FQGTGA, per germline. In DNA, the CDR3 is TGTGCCAGCAGCTCAAAAGGTGGGGGGAGAGCGGTAAGAGAGACCCAGTACTTC. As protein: CASSSKGGGRAVRETQYF.

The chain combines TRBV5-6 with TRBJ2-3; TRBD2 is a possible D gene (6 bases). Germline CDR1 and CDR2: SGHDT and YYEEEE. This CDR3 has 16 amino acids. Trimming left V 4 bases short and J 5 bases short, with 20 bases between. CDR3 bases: TGTGCCAGCAGCCTGTTTGGGCTGTTGCGGGGAGATACGCAGTATTTT. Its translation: CASSLFGLLRGDTQYF.

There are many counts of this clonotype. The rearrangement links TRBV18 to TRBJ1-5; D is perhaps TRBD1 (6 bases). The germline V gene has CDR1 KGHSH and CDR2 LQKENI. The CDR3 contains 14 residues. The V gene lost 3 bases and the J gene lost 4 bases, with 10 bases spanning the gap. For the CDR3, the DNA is TGTGCCAGCTCACCCGACAGGACTAATCAGCCCCAGCATTTT. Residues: CASSPDRTNQPQHF.

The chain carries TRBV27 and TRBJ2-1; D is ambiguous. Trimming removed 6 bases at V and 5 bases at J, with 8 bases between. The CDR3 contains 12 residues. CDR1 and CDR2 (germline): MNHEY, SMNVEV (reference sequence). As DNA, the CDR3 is TGTGCCAGCAGCGGCAGAGACAATGAGCAGTTCTTC. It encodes CASSGRDNEQFF.

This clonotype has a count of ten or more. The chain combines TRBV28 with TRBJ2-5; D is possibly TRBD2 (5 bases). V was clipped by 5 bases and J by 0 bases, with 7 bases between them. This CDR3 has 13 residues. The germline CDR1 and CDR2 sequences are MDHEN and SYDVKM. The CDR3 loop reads CASSEGDQETQYF. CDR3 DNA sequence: TGTGCCAGCAGTGAGGGAGACCAAGAGACCCAGTACTTC.